Listed here are 17 T cell receptor beta chains from one sample, sequenced in a study of shared clonotypes between healthy human individuals. Libraries were prepared by immunoSEQ multiplex PCR; TCRdb keeps only in-frame clonotypes and omits some of them. The profile shows some 2,000,000 clones, 85% to 95% of them singletons. The source material was naive CD4+ T cells sorted from blood. The subset was: CD45RA+ positively selected. Receptors originate from a man between 18 and 29 years old in good health.

This clone has just one count. The chain uses TRBV18 and TRBJ2-7; D could derive from TRBD1 or TRBD2 (5 bases each). Germline CDR1 and CDR2: KGHSH and LQKENI. The V end lost 0 bases, the J end lost 3 bases, and 9 bases lay between the germline ends. The CDR3 is 14 residues long. The DNA for the CDR3 is TGTGCCAGCTCACCACCCGGGGCGGACTACGAGCAGTACTTC. This sequence encodes CASSPPGADYEQYF.

As for this clone: A much larger clone is a single base away; this may be a read error. At the DNA level, this CDR3 is encoded by other sequences in the same sample as well. The chain uses TRBV5-1 and TRBJ2-3; maybe TRBD2 (5 bases). The CDR3 totals 14 residues. Trimming took 0 bases from V and 2 from J, leaving 7 bases between them. Germline V CDR1 and CDR2: SGHRS, YFSETQ. As DNA, the CDR3 is TGCGCCAGCAGCTTGGCGCTAGCCACAGATACGCAGTATTTT. It codes for CASSLALATDTQYF. Variable domain in full (rest from reference TRBV5-1 and TRBJ2-3): KAGVTQTPRYLIKTRGQQVTLSCSPISGHRSVSWYQQTPGQGLQFLFEYFSETQRNKGNFPGRFSGRQFSNSRSEMNVSTLELGDSALYLCASSLALATDTQYFGPGTRLTVL.

The chain joins TRBV28 to TRBJ2-7; 9 nucleotides align to TRBD2. This CDR3 is built from 14 residues. The V segment lost 6 bases and the J segment 7 bases; nucleotides outside the gene matches: 10. Germline V gives CDR1 MDHEN, CDR2 SYDVKM. CDR3 amino acids: CASRPRGGRREQYF. CDR3 DNA: TGTGCCAGCAGGCCGCGGGGGGGCCGTCGAGAGCAGTACTTC.

V is TRBV5-6 and J is TRBJ1-2, with 7 nucleotides matching TRBD1. Looked up from germline, CDR1 is SGHDT and CDR2 is YYEEEE. CDR3 length: 17 residues. Trimming removed 0 bases from V and 8 bases from J; junction bases left unmatched: 16. CDR3 in DNA: TGTGCCAGCAGCTTGGATTTGCGACAGGGAAGTTTTGGGGGCTACACCTTC. It codes for CASSLDLRQGSFGGYTF. Based on the CDR3 plus reference TRBV5-6 and TRBJ1-2, the full variable domain is DAGVTQSPTHLIKTRGQQVTLRCSPKSGHDTVSWYQQALGQGPQFIFQYYEEEERQRGNFPDRFSGHQFPNYSSELNVNALLLGDSALYLCASSLDLRQGSFGGYTFGSGTRLTVV.

The chain carries TRBV5-1 and TRBJ2-7; no reliable D call. V was shortened by 6 bases and J by 2 bases, with 12 bases between the two germline ends. CDR1 is SGHRS and CDR2 is YFSETQ in the germline V gene. The CDR3 contains 13 residues. In DNA, the CDR3 is TGCGCCAGCAAGCTAGATAGGGCCTACGAGCAGTACTTC. Translating it yields CASKLDRAYEQYF.

The V call is TRBV5-4, the J call TRBJ2-7; no clear D. The CDR3 covers 9 residues. V was shortened by 1 base and J by 9 bases, with 2 bases between the two germline ends. Germline V gene lookup returns CDR1 SGHNT and CDR2 YYREEE (reference sequence). DNA of the CDR3: TGTGCCAGCAGCTTGTGGCAGTACTTC. Translating it yields CASSLWQYF.

A note on this clone: A junction boundary mismatches the germline segment, possibly from a read error. The rearrangement links TRBV4-1 to TRBJ2-7; 10 bases are shared with TRBD1. CDR3 length equals 17 residues. Germline values: CDR1 MGHRA, CDR2 YSYEKL. The CDR3 DNA follows: TGCGCCAGCAGCCAAGTGACTCCGGGACAGGGGTCCTCCGAGCAGTACTTC. This encodes CASSQVTPGQGSSEQYF.

This chain links TRBV9 with TRBJ1-6; D is undetermined. The CDR3 loop spans 17 amino acids. Germline V gene lookup returns CDR1 SGDLS and CDR2 YYNGEE. V was trimmed by 4 bases and J by 5 bases, leaving 19 bases between them. The CDR3: CASSSKQTLLDNSPLHF. CDR3 nucleotides: TGTGCCAGCAGCTCCAAGCAGACCCTGTTGGATAATTCACCCCTCCACTTT.

The chain joins TRBV27 to TRBJ2-7; tentatively, D is TRBD1 (6 bases). Trimming stripped 5 bases from V and 4 bases from J, with 12 bases between. In germline, CDR1 is MNHEY, CDR2 SMNVEV (reference sequence). The CDR3 runs to 13 residues. The CDR3 region is CASSGTPRYEQYF. CDR3 bases: TGTGCCAGCAGTGGGACACCACGGTACGAGCAGTACTTC.

This clone showed up just a few times. The gene calls are TRBV25-1 and TRBJ1-6, with D possibly being TRBD1 (5 bases). The CDR3 has 14 amino acids. With 4 bases removed from V and 11 bases from J, the gap between germline ends came to 15 bases. Germline V gene lookup returns CDR1 MGHDK and CDR2 SYGVNS. The CDR3 reads CASSARRDDPPLHF. As DNA, the CDR3 is TGTGCCAGCAGTGCACGACGGGACGATCCACCCCTCCACTTT.

The CDR3 loop is CASSAKGLNNSPLHF. DNA for the CDR3: TGTGCCAGCAGTGCAAAAGGTCTTAATAATTCACCCCTCCACTTT. This sequence joins TRBV6-1 and TRBJ1-6, with D unresolved. The ends were cut back, 4 bases at V and 5 bases at J, with 12 bases in the middle. The CDR3 extends over 15 amino acids. Germline V gene sequence: CDR1 MNHNS, CDR2 SASEGT.

V gene TRBV9 combines with J gene TRBJ1-3, with D tentatively TRBD1 (6 bases). The CDR3 loop spans 13 amino acids. The germline gives CDR1 SGDLS, CDR2 YYNGEE. V was shortened by 3 bases and J by 8 bases, with 12 bases between the two germline ends. The CDR3 reads CASSELGADTIYF. In DNA, the CDR3 is TGTGCCAGCAGCGAATTGGGGGCGGACACCATATATTTT.

The chain combines TRBV9 with TRBJ2-5; D is unclear. The CDR3 loop spans 15 amino acids. The V and J ends lost 0 bases and 5 bases respectively, with 14 bases between them. Per germline, CDR1 SGDLS and CDR2 YYNGEE. The CDR3 spells CASSVGSALPETQYF. For the CDR3, the DNA is TGTGCCAGCAGCGTAGGGAGCGCGTTGCCGGAGACCCAGTACTTC.

The count of this clone is one. The rearrangement links TRBV4-3 to TRBJ2-7, with TRBD1 matching over 10 bases. This CDR3 has 14 residues. V lost 2 bases, J lost 6 bases, and 4 bases stayed unmatched. CDR1 and CDR2 (germline): LGHNA, YSLEER. The CDR3 loop is CASSQMGTGVEQYF. CDR3 DNA sequence: TGCGCCAGCAGCCAAATGGGGACAGGGGTCGAGCAGTACTTC.

The rearrangement joins TRBV7-2 to TRBJ2-3; 8 nucleotides match TRBD2. The CDR3 sequence is 18 residues long. V was clipped by 4 bases and J by 0 bases; unmatched bases: 12. Germline V gene sequence: CDR1 SGHTA, CDR2 FQGNSA. CDR3 DNA sequence: TGTGCCAGCAGCTGGGGCCGTACTAGCGGCTCTAGCACAGATACGCAGTATTTT. It codes for CASSWGRTSGSSTDTQYF.

Details on this clone: Other nucleotide sequences from this sample produce the same CDR3. The V and J genes are TRBV5-1 and TRBJ2-7; TRBD1 matches 10 bases. Germline values: CDR1 SGHRS, CDR2 YFSETQ. Trimming at V came to 4 bases and at J to 4 bases, leaving 2 bases not matched to a gene. CDR3 size: 13 residues. The CDR3 region is CASSPDRGYEQYF. The CDR3 DNA follows: TGCGCCAGCAGCCCGGACAGGGGGTACGAGCAGTACTTC.

The chain combines TRBV5-1 with TRBJ2-7; TRBD2 aligns across 13 bases. The CDR3 is 18 residues long. The junction had 9 bases not matched to a gene; V was cut back by 1 base and J by 2 bases. The germline V gene has CDR1 SGHRS and CDR2 YFSETQ. CDR3 coding DNA: TGCGCCAGCAGCTTGCTCACTAGCGGGGGGGGTGACCCCTACGAGCAGTACTTC. It is translated as CASSLLTSGGGDPYEQYF.